This TCR beta chain is from a study of naive and memory T cell subsets. Two oligonucleotides, mixed equimolar, formed the beta constant-region primer covering TRBC1 and TRBC2. Four rounds of PCR amplified the ligated cDNA using nested alpha and beta constant-region primers plus SP2. TCRdb reprocessed the UMI-ligation and nested PCR reads via MiXCR and lists one record per CDR3 protein. The repertoire has some 85,000 distinct CDR3 sequences, 13% of them found once; the top ten carry 0.75% to 1%. The receptor comes from a human donor in good health. Material for sequencing was central memory CD4+ T cells from blood.

The CDR3 loop is CSGRLNTEAFF. The CDR3 nucleotides are TGCAGCGGACGTTTGAACACTGAAGCTTTCTTT. The rearrangement uses TRBV29-1 and TRBJ1-1; D not resolved. CDR1 SQVTM and CDR2 ANQGSEA come from the germline V gene. This CDR3 has 11 amino acids. The germline V and J ends were trimmed by 7 bases and 0 bases, with 6 bases remaining between them.